This T cell receptor (beta chain) was identified in a study of T cell repertoires in cytomegalovirus infection. In the study overall: Based on public TCR beta signatures, there were indications of CMV infection and of a matching HLA type.

The V and J ends lost 5 bases and 2 bases respectively, with 12 bases between them. The germline gives CDR1 LGHDT, CDR2 YNNKEL (reference sequence). CDR3 size: 14 residues. TCRdb called the reads again in MiXCR, with one record for every CDR3 protein. This sample has 450,000 to 550,000 distinct CDR3 sequences, with 16% found just once. The source of this sequence is a human donor in good health (CMV status not recorded). Some clones in this sample may be carry-over from other donors' samples. This chain uses TRBV3-1 with TRBJ2-5; D is ambiguous. Sequenced sample: CD8+ T cells from PBMCs. CDR3 sequence: CASSSWDTQETQYF. The CDR3 DNA follows: TGTGCCAGCAGCTCCTGGGATACTCAAGAGACCCAGTACTTC.